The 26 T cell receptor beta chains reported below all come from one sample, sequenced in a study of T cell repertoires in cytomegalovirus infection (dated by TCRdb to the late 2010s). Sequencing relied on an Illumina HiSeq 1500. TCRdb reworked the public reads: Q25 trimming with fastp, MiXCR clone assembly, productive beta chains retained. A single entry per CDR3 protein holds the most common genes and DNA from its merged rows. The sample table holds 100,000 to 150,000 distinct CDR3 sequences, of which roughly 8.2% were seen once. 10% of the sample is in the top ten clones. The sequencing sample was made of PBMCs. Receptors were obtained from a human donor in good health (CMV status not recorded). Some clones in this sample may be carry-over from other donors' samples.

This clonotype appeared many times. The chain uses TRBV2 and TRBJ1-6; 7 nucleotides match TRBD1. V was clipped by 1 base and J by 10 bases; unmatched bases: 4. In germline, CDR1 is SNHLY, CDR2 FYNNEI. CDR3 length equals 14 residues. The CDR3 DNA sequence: TGTGCCAGCAGTGAAGGACAGGGAGGATCACCCCTCCACTTT. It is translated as CASSEGQGGSPLHF.

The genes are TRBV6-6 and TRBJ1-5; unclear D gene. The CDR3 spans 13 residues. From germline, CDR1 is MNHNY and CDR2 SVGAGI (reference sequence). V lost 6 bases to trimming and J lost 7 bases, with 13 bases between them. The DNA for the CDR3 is TGTGCCAGCAGAATGGAGGGTACGCAGCCCCAGCATTTT. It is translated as CASRMEGTQPQHF.

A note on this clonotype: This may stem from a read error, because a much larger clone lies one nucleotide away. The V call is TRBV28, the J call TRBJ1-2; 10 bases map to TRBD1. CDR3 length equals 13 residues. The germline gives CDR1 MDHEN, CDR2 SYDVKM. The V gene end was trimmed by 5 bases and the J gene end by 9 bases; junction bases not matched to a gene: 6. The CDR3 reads CASSRQGATSYTF. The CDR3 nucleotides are TGTGCCAGCAGTAGACAGGGGGCAACTAGCTACACCTTC.

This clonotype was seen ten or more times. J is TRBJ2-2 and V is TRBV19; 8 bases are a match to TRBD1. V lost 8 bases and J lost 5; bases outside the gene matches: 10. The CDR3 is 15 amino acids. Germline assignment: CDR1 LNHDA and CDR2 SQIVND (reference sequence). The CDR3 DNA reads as TGTGCCAGTGTACCCCCAGGGGGCAGAACCGGGGAGCTGTTTTTT. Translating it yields CASVPPGGRTGELFF.

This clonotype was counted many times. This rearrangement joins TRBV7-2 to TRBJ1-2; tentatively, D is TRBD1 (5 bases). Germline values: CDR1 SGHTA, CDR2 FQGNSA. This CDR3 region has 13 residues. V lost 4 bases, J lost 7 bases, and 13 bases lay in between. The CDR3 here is CASSSLPGLGYTF. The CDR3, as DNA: TGTGCCAGCAGCTCACTCCCGGGACTTGGCTACACCTTC.

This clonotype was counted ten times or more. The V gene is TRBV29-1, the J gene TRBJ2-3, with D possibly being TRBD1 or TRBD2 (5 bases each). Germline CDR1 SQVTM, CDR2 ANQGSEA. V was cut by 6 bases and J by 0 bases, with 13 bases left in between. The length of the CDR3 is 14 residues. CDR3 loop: CSVASGTSTDTQYF. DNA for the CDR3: TGCAGCGTCGCCTCCGGGACGAGCACAGATACGCAGTATTTT.

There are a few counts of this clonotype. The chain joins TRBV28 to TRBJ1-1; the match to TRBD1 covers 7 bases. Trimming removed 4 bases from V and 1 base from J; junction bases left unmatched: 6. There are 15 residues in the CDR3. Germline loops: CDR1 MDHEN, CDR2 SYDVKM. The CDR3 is CASSSLTGSNTEAFF. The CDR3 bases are TGTGCCAGCAGTTCCTTGACAGGGTCGAACACTGAAGCTTTCTTT.

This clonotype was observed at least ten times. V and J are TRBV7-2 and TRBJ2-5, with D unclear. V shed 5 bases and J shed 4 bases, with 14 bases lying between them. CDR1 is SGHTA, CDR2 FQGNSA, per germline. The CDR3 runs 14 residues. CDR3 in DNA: TGTGCCAGCAGCCCGTCCTTTTACCCAGAGACCCAGTACTTC. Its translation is CASSPSFYPETQYF.

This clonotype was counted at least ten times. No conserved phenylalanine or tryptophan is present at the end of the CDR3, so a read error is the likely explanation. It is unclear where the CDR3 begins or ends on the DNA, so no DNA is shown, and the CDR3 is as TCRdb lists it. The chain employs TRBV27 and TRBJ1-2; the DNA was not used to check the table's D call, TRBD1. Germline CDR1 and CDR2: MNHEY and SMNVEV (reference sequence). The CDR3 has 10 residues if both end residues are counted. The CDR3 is CASTPVGDRV.

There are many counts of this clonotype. The CDR3 loop reads CASRGRREGTGELFF. The CDR3 coding sequence is TGTGCCAGCAGGGGCCGCAGGGAAGGCACCGGGGAGCTGTTTTTT. The chain combines TRBV2 with TRBJ2-2, with D possibly TRBD1 on 5 matching bases. Germline V gene sequence: CDR1 SNHLY, CDR2 FYNNEI. V shed 6 bases and J shed 4 bases, with 15 bases lying between them. The CDR3 sequence is 15 residues long.

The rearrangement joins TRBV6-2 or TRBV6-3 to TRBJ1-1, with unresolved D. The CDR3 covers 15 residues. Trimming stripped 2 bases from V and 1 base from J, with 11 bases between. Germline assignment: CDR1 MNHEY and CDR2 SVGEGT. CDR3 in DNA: TGTGCCAGCAGTTACGTTGGGCTTTCGAACACTGAAGCTTTCTTT. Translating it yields CASSYVGLSNTEAFF.

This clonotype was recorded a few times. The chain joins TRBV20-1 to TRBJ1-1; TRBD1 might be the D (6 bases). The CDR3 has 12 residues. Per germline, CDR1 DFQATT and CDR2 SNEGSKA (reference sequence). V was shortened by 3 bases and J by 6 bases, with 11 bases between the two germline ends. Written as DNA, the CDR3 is TGCAGTGCTAGTAACGGACAGTCTGAAGCTTTCTTT. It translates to CSASNGQSEAFF.

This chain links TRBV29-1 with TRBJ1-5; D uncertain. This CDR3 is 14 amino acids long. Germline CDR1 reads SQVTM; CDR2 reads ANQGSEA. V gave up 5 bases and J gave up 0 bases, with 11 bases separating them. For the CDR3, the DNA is TGCAGCGTTTTAACGGCAGGTAGCAATCAGCCCCAGCATTTT. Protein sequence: CSVLTAGSNQPQHF.

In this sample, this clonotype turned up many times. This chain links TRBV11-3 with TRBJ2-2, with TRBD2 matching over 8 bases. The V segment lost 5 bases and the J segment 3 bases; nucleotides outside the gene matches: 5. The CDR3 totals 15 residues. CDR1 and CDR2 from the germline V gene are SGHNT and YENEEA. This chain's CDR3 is CASSPGLADTGELFF. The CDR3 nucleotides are TGTGCCAGCAGCCCTGGACTAGCAGACACCGGGGAGCTGTTTTTT.

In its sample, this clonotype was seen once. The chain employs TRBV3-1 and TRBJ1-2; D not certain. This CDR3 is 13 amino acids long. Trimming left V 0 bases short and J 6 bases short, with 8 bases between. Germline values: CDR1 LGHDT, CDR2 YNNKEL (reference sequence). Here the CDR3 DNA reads TGTGCCAGCAGCCAAGATGAGACCCATGGCTACACCTTC. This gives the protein CASSQDETHGYTF.

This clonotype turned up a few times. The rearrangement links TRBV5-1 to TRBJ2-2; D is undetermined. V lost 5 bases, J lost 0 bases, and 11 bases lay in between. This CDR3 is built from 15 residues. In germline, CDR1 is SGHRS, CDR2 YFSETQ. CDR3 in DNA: TGCGCCAGCAGATTAGACAATACGAACACCGGGGAGCTGTTTTTT. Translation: CASRLDNTNTGELFF.

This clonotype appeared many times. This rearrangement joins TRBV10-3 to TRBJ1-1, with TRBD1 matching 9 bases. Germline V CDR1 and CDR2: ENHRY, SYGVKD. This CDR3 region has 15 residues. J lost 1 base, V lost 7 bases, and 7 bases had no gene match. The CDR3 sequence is CAITTGQGSNTEAFF. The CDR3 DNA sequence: TGTGCCATCACCACGGGACAGGGATCGAACACTGAAGCTTTCTTT.

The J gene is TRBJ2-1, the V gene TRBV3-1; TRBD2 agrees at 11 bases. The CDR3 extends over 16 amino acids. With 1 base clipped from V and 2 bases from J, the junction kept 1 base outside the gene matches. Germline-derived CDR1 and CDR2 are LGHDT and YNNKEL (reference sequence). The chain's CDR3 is CASSQVTSGAYNEQFF. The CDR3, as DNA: TGTGCCAGCAGCCAAGTGACTAGCGGGGCCTACAATGAGCAGTTCTTC.

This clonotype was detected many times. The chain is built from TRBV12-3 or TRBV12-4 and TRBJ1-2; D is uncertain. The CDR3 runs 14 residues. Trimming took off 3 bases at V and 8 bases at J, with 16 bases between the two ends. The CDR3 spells CASSLRRVQLGYTF. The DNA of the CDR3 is TGTGCCAGCAGTTTGCGAAGAGTCCAGTTGGGCTACACCTTC.

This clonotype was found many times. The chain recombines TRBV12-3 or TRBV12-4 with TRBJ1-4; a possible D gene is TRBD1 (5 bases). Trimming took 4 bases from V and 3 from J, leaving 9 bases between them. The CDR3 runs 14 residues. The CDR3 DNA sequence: TGTGCCAGCAGTTCATCAGGGCCTAATGAAAAACTGTTTTTT. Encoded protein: CASSSSGPNEKLFF.

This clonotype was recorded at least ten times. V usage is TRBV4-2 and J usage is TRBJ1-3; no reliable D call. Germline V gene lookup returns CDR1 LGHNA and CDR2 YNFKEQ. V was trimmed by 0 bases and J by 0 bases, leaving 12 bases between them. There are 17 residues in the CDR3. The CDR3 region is CASSQERNTISGNTIYF. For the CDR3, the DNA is TGTGCCAGCAGCCAAGAGCGGAACACCATCTCTGGAAACACCATATATTTT.

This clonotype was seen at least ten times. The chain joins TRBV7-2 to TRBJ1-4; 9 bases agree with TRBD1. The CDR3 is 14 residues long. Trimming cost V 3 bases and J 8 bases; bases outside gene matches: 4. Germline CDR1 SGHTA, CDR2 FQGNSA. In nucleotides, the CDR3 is TGTGCCAGCAGCTTTGACAGGGGGAAAGAAAAACTGTTTTTT. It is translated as CASSFDRGKEKLFF.

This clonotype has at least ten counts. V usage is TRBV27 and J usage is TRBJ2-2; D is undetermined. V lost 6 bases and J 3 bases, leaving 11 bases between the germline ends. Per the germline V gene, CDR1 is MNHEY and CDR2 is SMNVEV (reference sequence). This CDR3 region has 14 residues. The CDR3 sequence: CASSPSTYTGELFF. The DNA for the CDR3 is TGTGCCAGCAGCCCCTCCACGTACACCGGGGAGCTGTTTTTT.

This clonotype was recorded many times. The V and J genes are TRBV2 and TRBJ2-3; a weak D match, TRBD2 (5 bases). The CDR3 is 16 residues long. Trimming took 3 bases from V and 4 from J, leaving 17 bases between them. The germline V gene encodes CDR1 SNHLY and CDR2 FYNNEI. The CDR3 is CASSDAPPTGADTQYF. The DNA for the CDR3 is TGTGCCAGCAGTGATGCGCCCCCCACCGGGGCAGATACGCAGTATTTT.

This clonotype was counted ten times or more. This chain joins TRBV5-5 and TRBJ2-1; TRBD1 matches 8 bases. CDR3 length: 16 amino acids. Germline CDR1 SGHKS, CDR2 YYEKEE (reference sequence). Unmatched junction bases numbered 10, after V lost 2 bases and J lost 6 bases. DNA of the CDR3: TGTGCCAGCAGCTTTCAACACCTGGACAGGGCCAATGAGCAGTTCTTC. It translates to CASSFQHLDRANEQFF.

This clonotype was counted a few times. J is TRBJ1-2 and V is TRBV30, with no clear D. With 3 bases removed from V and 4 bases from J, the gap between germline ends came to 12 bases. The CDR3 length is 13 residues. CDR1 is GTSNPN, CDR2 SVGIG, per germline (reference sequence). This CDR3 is CAWSAKGSYGYTF. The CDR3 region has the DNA TGTGCCTGGAGCGCAAAAGGGAGCTATGGCTACACCTTC.